A selection of T cell receptor beta chains follows, all from one sample in a study of human CD8 memory T cell subsets. TCRdb re-called the 5' RACE reads; one entry per CDR3 protein, DNA not given. This sample contains roughly 4,000 distinct CDR3 sequences. The sequenced sample consisted of CD8+ T cells from PBMCs. These receptor sequences come from a human donor in good health. Both conserved end residues are part of each CDR3. The order of the fields is J gene, clone size, V gene, CDR3 protein. Part of the rows lack a size; the others show once, few, many or a class for expanded clones.

j_gene: TRBJ2-2; abundance: NA; v_gene: TRBV20-1; CDR3aa: CSAWDLTNTGELFF
j_gene: TRBJ2-7; abundance: NA; v_gene: TRBV4-3; CDR3aa: CASSQSSGSSYEQYF
j_gene: TRBJ1-5; abundance: NA; v_gene: TRBV19; CDR3aa: CASSIQGGSPQHF
j_gene: TRBJ1-1; abundance: NA; v_gene: TRBV30; CDR3aa: CAWTFQARRGEAFF
j_gene: TRBJ2-7; abundance: NA; v_gene: TRBV20-1; CDR3aa: CSARDEADYEQYF
j_gene: TRBJ1-2; abundance: NA; v_gene: TRBV5-4; CDR3aa: CASSISGTRYGYTF
j_gene: TRBJ2-3; abundance: NA; v_gene: TRBV20-1; CDR3aa: CSASSSASSGGTDTQYF
j_gene: TRBJ2-2; abundance: medium-sized; v_gene: TRBV6-6; CDR3aa: CASSLAGEAGELFF
j_gene: TRBJ2-7; abundance: NA; v_gene: TRBV4-3; CDR3aa: CASSPREGLAGTNEQYF
j_gene: TRBJ1-1; abundance: medium-sized; v_gene: TRBV20-1; CDR3aa: CSATANLERLAFTEAFF
j_gene: TRBJ2-7; abundance: NA; v_gene: TRBV6-5; CDR3aa: CASSAGYEQYF
j_gene: TRBJ1-2; abundance: NA; v_gene: TRBV7-2; CDR3aa: CASPGGDGYGYTF
j_gene: TRBJ2-7; abundance: NA; v_gene: TRBV27; CDR3aa: CASSLSGPSSYEQYF
j_gene: TRBJ2-1; abundance: NA; v_gene: TRBV16; CDR3aa: CASSQIHGDPNEQFF
j_gene: TRBJ2-7; abundance: NA; v_gene: TRBV5-1; CDR3aa: CASSPTENYEQYF
j_gene: TRBJ2-3; abundance: NA; v_gene: TRBV18; CDR3aa: CASSPEGTGGPTDTQYF
j_gene: TRBJ2-5; abundance: NA; v_gene: TRBV4-2; CDR3aa: CASSQGRLALRVSTVGGEETQYF
j_gene: TRBJ1-1; abundance: NA; v_gene: TRBV15; CDR3aa: CATSRSKTGMGTEAFF
j_gene: TRBJ2-3; abundance: medium-sized; v_gene: TRBV28; CDR3aa: CASTELGNTDTQYF
j_gene: TRBJ1-1; abundance: NA; v_gene: TRBV5-1; CDR3aa: CASSLSNRGLGTEAFF
j_gene: TRBJ2-2; abundance: NA; v_gene: TRBV5-1; CDR3aa: CASSLFSGRDTGELFF
j_gene: TRBJ2-1; abundance: NA; v_gene: TRBV4-1; CDR3aa: CASSQPGTSGRARVPNQFF
j_gene: TRBJ1-2; abundance: large; v_gene: TRBV3-1; CDR3aa: CASRPPGQNYGYTF
j_gene: TRBJ1-5; abundance: medium-sized; v_gene: TRBV19; CDR3aa: CASSIAGDAERPQHF
j_gene: TRBJ2-1; abundance: NA; v_gene: TRBV6-2/TRBV6-3; CDR3aa: CASSYSITDPNEQFF
j_gene: TRBJ1-1; abundance: NA; v_gene: TRBV30; CDR3aa: CAWSDANTEAFF
j_gene: TRBJ2-2; abundance: NA; v_gene: TRBV7-2; CDR3aa: CASSPIIDGELFF
j_gene: TRBJ1-6; abundance: NA; v_gene: TRBV6-5; CDR3aa: CASSYDSGSPLHF
j_gene: TRBJ2-3; abundance: NA; v_gene: TRBV12-3/TRBV12-4; CDR3aa: CASSLRRELTDTQYF
j_gene: TRBJ2-1; abundance: NA; v_gene: TRBV20-1; CDR3aa: CSARGDRTFINEQFF
j_gene: TRBJ1-3; abundance: NA; v_gene: TRBV20-1; CDR3aa: CSATPSSTSGNTIYF
j_gene: TRBJ2-1; abundance: NA; v_gene: TRBV7-6; CDR3aa: CASSLGGTSYNEQFF
j_gene: TRBJ1-1; abundance: medium-sized; v_gene: TRBV12-3/TRBV12-4; CDR3aa: CASSRGGTNTEAFF
j_gene: TRBJ1-4; abundance: NA; v_gene: TRBV28; CDR3aa: CASSPPRGKLFF
j_gene: TRBJ2-1; abundance: NA; v_gene: TRBV4-3; CDR3aa: CASSQDPGQGADEQFF
j_gene: TRBJ1-1; abundance: NA; v_gene: TRBV18; CDR3aa: CASSPGDTEAFF
j_gene: TRBJ1-4; abundance: NA; v_gene: TRBV30; CDR3aa: CAWSVPPEGHEKLFF
j_gene: TRBJ1-5; abundance: large; v_gene: TRBV28; CDR3aa: CASSLEGQGQQPQHF
j_gene: TRBJ2-1; abundance: NA; v_gene: TRBV7-9; CDR3aa: CASSSQLGRISGNEQFF
j_gene: TRBJ2-7; abundance: medium-sized; v_gene: TRBV5-1; CDR3aa: CASSAGAADIDEQYF
j_gene: TRBJ1-5; abundance: NA; v_gene: TRBV10-2; CDR3aa: CASSEIQGNQPQHF
j_gene: TRBJ1-2; abundance: NA; v_gene: TRBV20-1; CDR3aa: CSVPSGDRWHYGYTF
j_gene: TRBJ2-2; abundance: NA; v_gene: TRBV20-1; CDR3aa: CSASPHDQNTGELFF
j_gene: TRBJ1-5; abundance: NA; v_gene: TRBV23-1; CDR3aa: CASSQHNQPQHF
j_gene: TRBJ1-3; abundance: NA; v_gene: TRBV20-1; CDR3aa: CSARDGRISPSGNTIYF
j_gene: TRBJ2-3; abundance: NA; v_gene: TRBV9; CDR3aa: CASSAGLQSSTDTQYF
j_gene: TRBJ2-2; abundance: NA; v_gene: TRBV20-1; CDR3aa: CSARRGAFITGELFF
j_gene: TRBJ2-7; abundance: medium-sized; v_gene: TRBV5-1; CDR3aa: CASSPGLDSYEQYF
j_gene: TRBJ1-6; abundance: medium-sized; v_gene: TRBV25-1; CDR3aa: CASRRQGDSPLHF
j_gene: TRBJ2-3; abundance: NA; v_gene: TRBV24-1; CDR3aa: CATHLSGERADTQYF
j_gene: TRBJ1-2; abundance: NA; v_gene: TRBV14; CDR3aa: CASSRTLRDAINYGYTF
j_gene: TRBJ1-4; abundance: NA; v_gene: TRBV28; CDR3aa: CASTPWDGNGKLFF